The 11 T cell receptor beta chains below were found in one sample sequenced in a study of T-cell reconstitution after alpha-beta-depleted transplantation in children. Unique molecular identifiers were used to barcode this TCRbeta library. In TCRdb, the PCR reads were re-called with MiXCR into one record per CDR3 protein. The repertoire includes hundreds of thousands of distinct CDR3 sequences, under 30% of them detected once, and 13% to 15% sits in the top ten. Material: PBMCs, mostly from graft donor cells, obtained 360 days after TCRalphabeta/CD19-depleted stem cell transplant. These receptor sequences come from a boy in the first two years of life who had a stem cell transplant for acute myeloid leukemia, so the T cells may come from the graft donor.

The chain is built from TRBV4-1 and TRBJ2-2; D is possibly TRBD1 or TRBD2 (5 bases each). Trimming cost V 6 bases and J 0 bases, with 17 bases left between them. This CDR3 comprises 17 residues. Germline CDR1 reads MGHRA; CDR2 reads YSYEKL. CDR3 nucleotide sequence: TGCGCCAGCAGGGACGGGGCAGCGGTATCGAACACCGGGGAGCTGTTTTTT. The encoded protein is CASRDGAAVSNTGELFF.

This clonotype was found once. The chain joins TRBV5-1 to TRBJ2-1; TRBD2 agrees at 8 bases. V was pared by 6 bases and J by 9 bases, with 17 bases of the junction left unmatched. This CDR3 has 16 amino acids. The germline V gene encodes CDR1 SGHRS and CDR2 YFSETQ. As DNA, the CDR3 is TGCGCCAGCAAGTCCCAGCTATCGGGGGGGGCGGGTGAGCAGTTCTTC. Protein product: CASKSQLSGGAGEQFF.

V gene TRBV12-3 or TRBV12-4 combines with J gene TRBJ2-5, with D hard to call. V was cut by 3 bases and J by 6 bases, with 26 bases left in between. The CDR3 has 18 amino acids. The CDR3 DNA is TGTGCCAGCAGTTTTATCCTCCAAAAAGAGTCGACGAAGAAGACCCAGTACTTC. It codes for CASSFILQKESTKKTQYF.

The gene calls are TRBV4-2 and TRBJ2-7; D is perhaps TRBD2 (6 bases). Germline V lookup: CDR1 LGHNA, CDR2 YNFKEQ. The length of the CDR3 is 14 residues. The ends were cut back, 0 bases at V and 3 bases at J, with 9 bases in the middle. The CDR3 region is CASSQDTSLYEQYF. In DNA, the CDR3 is TGTGCCAGCAGCCAAGACACTAGCCTCTACGAGCAGTACTTC.

This clonotype was seen many times. The J gene is TRBJ2-7, the V gene TRBV10-3; D possibly corresponds to TRBD2 (5 bases). Trimming cost V 10 bases and J 6 bases, with 16 bases left between them. Germline CDR1 ENHRY, CDR2 SYGVKD. This CDR3 comprises 12 residues. In DNA, the CDR3 is TGTGCCACCGACTACCTCGGGCGCGAGCAGTACTTC. Protein: CATDYLGREQYF.

The gene calls are TRBV20-1 and TRBJ2-5, with TRBD1 as a possible D gene (6 bases). CDR1 and CDR2 from the germline V gene are DFQATT and SNEGSKA (reference sequence). V was shortened by 2 bases and J by 5 bases, with 18 bases between the two germline ends. CDR3 size: 15 residues. The CDR3 sequence is CSARYRQVRMETQYF. The CDR3 DNA sequence: TGCAGTGCTAGATATAGACAGGTTCGGATGGAGACCCAGTACTTC.

This clonotype was found many times. The CDR3 bases are TGTGCCAGTAGCGTACAGGTCCAAGGAGCTGAAGCTTTCTTT. This translates into CASSVQVQGAEAFF. The chain joins TRBV19 to TRBJ1-1; possibly TRBD1 for D (5 bases). This CDR3 is 14 amino acids long. V lost 6 bases to trimming and J lost 6 bases, with 17 bases between them. CDR1 is LNHDA, CDR2 SQIVND, per germline (reference sequence).

The table lists this clonotype with many counts. One junction end disagrees with the germline gene, perhaps due to a read error. The CDR3 bases are TGCGCCAGCAGCTCTGACAGATCAGTACAGAACGCCGGGGAGCTGTTTTTT. This gives the protein CASSSDRSVQNAGELFF. J is TRBJ2-2 and V is TRBV5-1; a possible D gene is TRBD1 (5 bases). CDR1 and CDR2 (germline): SGHRS, YFSETQ. This CDR3 has 17 residues.

This clonotype came up a few times. V is TRBV20-1 and J is TRBJ1-6; D unclear. Per germline, CDR1 DFQATT and CDR2 SNEGSKA (reference sequence). V was trimmed by 3 bases and J by 7 bases, leaving 16 bases between them. This CDR3 is built from 15 residues. DNA of the CDR3: TGCAGTGCTAGGAGATACGGACGGGAGAATTCACCCCTCCACTTT. Its protein product is CSARRYGRENSPLHF.

This clonotype was found once. The chain couples TRBV5-1 to TRBJ2-3, with a tentative D call TRBD1 (6 bases). From germline, CDR1 is SGHRS and CDR2 YFSETQ. Trimming pared 0 bases from V and 1 base from J, leaving 21 bases between. The CDR3 is 19 residues long. The CDR3 DNA reads TGCGCCAGCAGCTTGGTCCCGGGACACCGGTTACCCCGCACAGATACGCAGTATTTT. It translates to CASSLVPGHRLPRTDTQYF.

This clonotype was picked up many times. The chain is built from TRBV29-1 and TRBJ1-1, with a weak D call TRBD1 (6 bases). Germline-derived CDR1 and CDR2 are SQVTM and ANQGSEA. This CDR3 region has 17 residues. The V and J ends lost 4 bases and 4 bases respectively, with 25 bases between them. The chain's CDR3 is CSVVKEGRGIIGTEAFF. CDR3 DNA: TGCAGCGTTGTAAAAGAGGGCAGGGGAATTATTGGCACTGAAGCTTTCTTT.